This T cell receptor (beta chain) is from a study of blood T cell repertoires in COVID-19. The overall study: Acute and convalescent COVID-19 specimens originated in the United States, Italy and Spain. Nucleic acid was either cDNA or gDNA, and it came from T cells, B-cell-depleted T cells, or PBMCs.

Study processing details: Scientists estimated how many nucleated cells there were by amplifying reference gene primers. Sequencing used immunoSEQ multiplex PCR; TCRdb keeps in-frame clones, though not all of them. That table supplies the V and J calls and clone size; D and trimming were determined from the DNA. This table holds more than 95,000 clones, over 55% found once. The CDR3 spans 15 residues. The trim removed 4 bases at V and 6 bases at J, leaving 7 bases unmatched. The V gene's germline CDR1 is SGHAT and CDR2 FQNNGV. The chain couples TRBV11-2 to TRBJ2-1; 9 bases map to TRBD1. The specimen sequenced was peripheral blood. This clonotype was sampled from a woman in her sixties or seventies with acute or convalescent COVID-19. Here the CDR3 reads CASSYPTGQGNEQFF. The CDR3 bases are TGTGCCAGCAGCTACCCCACGGGACAGGGCAATGAGCAGTTCTTC.